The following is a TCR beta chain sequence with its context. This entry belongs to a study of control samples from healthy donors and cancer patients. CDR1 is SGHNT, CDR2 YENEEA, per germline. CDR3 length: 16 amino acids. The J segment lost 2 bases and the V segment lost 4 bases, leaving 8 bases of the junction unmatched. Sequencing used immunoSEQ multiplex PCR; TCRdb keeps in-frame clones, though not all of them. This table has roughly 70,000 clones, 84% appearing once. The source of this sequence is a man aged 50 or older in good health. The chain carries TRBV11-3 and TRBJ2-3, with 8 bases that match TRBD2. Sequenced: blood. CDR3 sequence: CASSYGLAFFTDTQYF. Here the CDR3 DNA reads TGTGCCAGCAGCTATGGACTAGCTTTCTTCACAGATACGCAGTATTTT. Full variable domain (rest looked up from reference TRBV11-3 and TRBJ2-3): EAGVVQSPRYKIIEKKQPVAFWCNPISGHNTLYWYLQNLGQGPELLIRYENEEAVDDSQLPKDRFSAERLKGVDSTLKIQPAELGDSAVYLCASSYGLAFFTDTQYFGPGTRLTVL.